The text below deals with one TCR beta chain. Its antigen target is currently unknown. The input lacks base qualities; no much larger clone sits a single base away. Trimming takes 3 bases off V and 7 bases off J; junction bases not matched to a gene: 20. The germline V gene specifies ENHRY as CDR1 and SYGVKD as CDR2. The CDR3 measures 19 amino acids from cysteine to phenylalanine. Kept here is only the CDR3 DNA, which spans 57 bases and is read in frame from base 1. CD8 naive samples consisted of CD45RO-negative cells that were positively selected for CCR7, yielding a CD45RA+CCR7+ population without TemRA cells. The donors were healthy, HIV-negative adults who had no recently reported acute infections or vaccinations. Every donor was a Caucasian adult residing in Nashville, Tennessee, USA. After blood collection by leukapheresis, PBMCs were isolated using Ficoll-Histopaque density gradient centrifugation and then cryopreserved in the vapor phase of liquid nitrogen. Analytical flow cytometry was used to check the purity and quantity of every magnetically sorted T cell population. Genomic DNA was isolated from every sorted fraction and measured by UV absorbance on a Nanodrop 2000c.

These data are taken from a study of shared clonotypes between healthy human individuals (dated by TCRdb to about 2020). About the study as a whole: A couple of women and a few men aged 18 to 49 years were included in the cohort. The study deeply sequenced blood TCR repertoires of roughly five healthy adults to estimate repertoire size and the extent of clonotype sharing between individuals. Between about 0.85 and 8.9 billion PBMCs per donor were obtained by leukapheresis. For each donor, CD4 naive and CD4 memory were each given three plates, CD8 naive was given two plates, and CD8 memory was given one plate. Libraries were prepared and TCR repertoires were sequenced by different laboratories using diverse techniques, in order to increase sequencing depth and limit assay-specific biases.

Study-wide findings and limitations: Sampling was restricted to blood, and TCR repertoires in tissue are likely to differ from TCR repertoires in blood. Pairwise subsampling indicated that sequencing depth was expected to affect the degree of clonotype sharing among donors. Naive subsets generally had larger estimated clonotype richness than memory subsets. Compared with non-shared clonotypes, clonotypes shared by all four sorted-subset donors had higher generation probabilities. Incomplete sequencing was indicated by rarefaction of sorted-subset datasets, despite the large sequencing depth. Across several donors, approximately 4.6% of naive CD4, approximately 4% of naive CD8, approximately 2.5% of memory CD4, and around 0.4% of memory CD8 clonotypes were shared. Because the study included a small number of donors, the genetic and exposure-history diversity represented was limited.

Using the deep immunoSEQ assay, TCR CDR3 regions were amplified from genomic DNA by multiplex PCR. Genomic DNA extracted from each cell subset was distributed evenly over all wells of several immunoSEQ 96-well plates, and each plate served as one replicate. For sorted subsets, about 200 ng genomic DNA, equal to approximately 30,000 T cell genomes, was loaded into each replicate PCR. The purified libraries were quantified using a Qubit 3.0 fluorometer, sized with a Bioanalyzer 2100, and then quantified again using the KAPA Library Quantification kit. Every immunoSEQ 96-well plate was sequenced on a dedicated single-read 150-cycle Illumina NextSeq 550 flow cell. The authors processed their data as follows. Because only junctional sequences without quality scores were contained in the immunoSEQ output, filtering matching that applied to full-length reads could not be performed. Sequences were annotated with PyIR, a Python wrapper for IgBLAST v1.9, and V/J genes and CDR3 were assigned using IMGT germline references. Reads were removed for weak V/J assignments (E-value above 1e-6), missing CDR3, stop codons, out-of-frame junctions, or ambiguous translated residues. V3J clonotypes were defined by identical inferred V gene, J gene, and CDR3 amino acid sequence. The percentage overlap between two repertoires was calculated by dividing the number of shared unique clonotypes by the size of the smaller repertoire. Richness of each repertoire was evaluated using RTK rarefaction, the Chao1 estimator, and Recon v2.1 estimates of unobserved clonotypes. OLGA was used to compute generation probabilities for all TCRbeta clonotypes that the gDNA method yielded from four donors. This is the immuneACCESS table as TCRdb keeps it, with only in-frame sequences that have V and J called. A part of the clones is gone; compared with another copy, unresolved V genes explain less than half, and the rest is unexplained. That table supplies the V and J calls and clone size; D and trimming were determined from the DNA. The sample records approximately 2,000,000 clones, 80% to 95% of which are singletons. The ten largest clones add up to roughly 1.7% of the sample.

Sequences were obtained from naive CD8+ T cells from PBMCs. Taken with the paper, the label for cell subset or site translates to: CD45RA+CCR7+. The chain uses TRBV10-3 and TRBJ2-7; TRBD2 fits 11 bases in the junction. The TCR originated in a man younger than 35 in good health. Some clones in this sample may be carry-over from other donors' samples. The CDR3 is CAISDGFGVAGGPSGEQYF. The nucleotides are TGTGCCATCAGTGACGGCTTCGGGGTAGCGGGAGGGCCCTCGGGTGAGCAGTACTTC.